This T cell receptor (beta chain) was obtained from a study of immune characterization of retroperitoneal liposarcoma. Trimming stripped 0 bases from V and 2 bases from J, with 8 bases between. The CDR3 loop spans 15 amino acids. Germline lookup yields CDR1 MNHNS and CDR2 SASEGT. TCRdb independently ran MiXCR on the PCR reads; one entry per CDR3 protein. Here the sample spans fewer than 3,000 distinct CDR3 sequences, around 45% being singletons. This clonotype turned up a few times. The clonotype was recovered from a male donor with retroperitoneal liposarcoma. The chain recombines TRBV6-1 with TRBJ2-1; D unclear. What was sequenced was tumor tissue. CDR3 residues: CASSEAQEPYNEQFF. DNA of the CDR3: TGTGCCAGCAGTGAAGCCCAGGAACCCTACAATGAGCAGTTCTTC.